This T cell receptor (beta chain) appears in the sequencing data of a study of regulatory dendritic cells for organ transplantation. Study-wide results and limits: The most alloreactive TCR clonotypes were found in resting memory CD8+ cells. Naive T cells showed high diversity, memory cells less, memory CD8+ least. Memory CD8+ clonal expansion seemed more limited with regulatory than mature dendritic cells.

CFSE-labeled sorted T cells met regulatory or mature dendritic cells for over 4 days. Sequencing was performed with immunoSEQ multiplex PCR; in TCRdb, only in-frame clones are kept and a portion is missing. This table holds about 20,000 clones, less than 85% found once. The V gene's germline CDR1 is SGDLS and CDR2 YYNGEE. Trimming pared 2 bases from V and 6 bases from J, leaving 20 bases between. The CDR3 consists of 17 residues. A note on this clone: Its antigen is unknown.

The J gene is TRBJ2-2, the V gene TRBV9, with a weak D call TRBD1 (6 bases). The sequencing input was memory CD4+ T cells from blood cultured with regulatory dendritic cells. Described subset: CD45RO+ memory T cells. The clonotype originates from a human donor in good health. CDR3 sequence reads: CASSVGSGGSHAGELFF. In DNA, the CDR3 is TGTGCCAGCAGCGTCGGATCTGGGGGCTCACATGCCGGGGAGCTGTTTTTT.